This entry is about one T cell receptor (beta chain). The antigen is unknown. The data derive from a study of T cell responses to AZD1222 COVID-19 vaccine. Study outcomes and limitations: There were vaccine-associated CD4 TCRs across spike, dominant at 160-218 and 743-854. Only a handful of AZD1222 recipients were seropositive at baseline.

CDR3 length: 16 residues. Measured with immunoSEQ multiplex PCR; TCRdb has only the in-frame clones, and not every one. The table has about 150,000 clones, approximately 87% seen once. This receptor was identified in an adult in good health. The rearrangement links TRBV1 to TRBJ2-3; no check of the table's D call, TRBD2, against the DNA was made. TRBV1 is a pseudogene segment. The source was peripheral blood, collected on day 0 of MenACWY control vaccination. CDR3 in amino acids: CTSSQVENRGTDTQYF. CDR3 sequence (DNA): TGCACCAGCAGCCAAGTCGAAAATCGGGGCACAGATACGCAGTATTTT.